The clone carrying this T cell receptor (beta chain) was detected many times. The antigen is undetermined. CDR3 length equals 14 residues. V gave up 7 bases and J gave up 0 bases, with 10 bases separating them. CDR1 is ENHRY, CDR2 SYGVKD, per germline. This sample was taken from a study of CD8 T cells in ankylosing spondylitis. Quantitative 5'-RACE with molecular barcodes produced the TCR beta libraries. TCRdb passed the 5' RACE reads through MiXCR, listing each CDR3 protein once. The data hold 200,000 or so distinct CDR3 sequences, with under 15% observed a single time. Whole-study results and caveats: The clones that were linked to disease were reported to be significantly enriched in matched synovial fluid samples from ankylosing spondylitis patients.

The rearrangement links TRBV10-3 to TRBJ1-3; no clear D. The source is a female donor with ankylosing spondylitis or in good health (not recorded which). Sequenced sample: blood, either unsorted or a sorted T cell fraction (not recorded which). CDR3 region: CAITPGVSGNTIYF. The CDR3, as DNA: TGTGCCATCACCCCAGGCGTCTCTGGAAACACCATATATTTT.